This T cell receptor beta chain originates from a study of cytomegalovirus exposure and HLA in healthy donors. Study-wide results and caveats: Through in vitro validation, three CMV-associated chains were shown to be specific for CMV antigens.

This clone was found a few times. Antigen specificity is unknown. A multiplex PCR was run with 60 Vbeta primers and 13 Jbeta primers. Method: immunoSEQ multiplex PCR; TCRdb's copy keeps in-frame clones and lacks some. This table has about 130,000 clones, around 8.5% appearing once. This CDR3 has 15 amino acids. Trimming took 5 bases from V and 4 from J; bases not matched to a gene: 3. CDR1 SGHVS and CDR2 FQNEAQ come from the germline V gene. Sequencing input: PBMCs. The V and J genes are TRBV7-8 and TRBJ2-1; 12 bases fit TRBD2. The sequence was obtained from a man aged 35 to 55 in good health and CMV-seronegative. As DNA, the CDR3 is TGTGCCAGCAGCGTTGGACTAGCGGGGTACAATGAGCAGTTCTTC. Its translation is CASSVGLAGYNEQFF.